This TCR beta chain was observed in a study of vaccination and CD4 T cells after COVID-19. Study-wide background: Overlapping peptides of the spike proteins of SARS-CoV-2, HCoV-NL63, HCoV-OC43 and HCoV-229E were used for cell stimulation. The study, taken as a whole, reports: A nonsignificant rise from around 20 to 38 was seen in the median number of SARS-CoV-2-reactive clonotypes.

Comment on this clonotype: Antigen unknown. No DNA is shown, since the ends of the CDR3 on it are uncertain; the CDR3 is the one TCRdb lists.

Treatment denoted: approximately 9-day PBMC culture with coronavirus spike peptide pools or control peptides (ViraFEST assay). Sequencing of cultured CD4+ T cell DNA used the Oncomine TCR Beta short-read assay. MiXCR, run by TCRdb on the PCR reads, gives a single entry per CDR3 protein. The table lists under 15,000 distinct CDR3 sequences, approximately 79% of them singletons. The clonotype comes from a human donor who had recovered from COVID-19. Specimen: CD4+ T cells from blood, cultured in vitro.

The CDR3: CASTNQTSMYLCASSLGQTQYF. This rearrangement joins TRBV7-2 to TRBJ2-5. The CDR3 is 22 residues long, ends included. The germline V gene has CDR1 SGHTA and CDR2 FQGNSA.